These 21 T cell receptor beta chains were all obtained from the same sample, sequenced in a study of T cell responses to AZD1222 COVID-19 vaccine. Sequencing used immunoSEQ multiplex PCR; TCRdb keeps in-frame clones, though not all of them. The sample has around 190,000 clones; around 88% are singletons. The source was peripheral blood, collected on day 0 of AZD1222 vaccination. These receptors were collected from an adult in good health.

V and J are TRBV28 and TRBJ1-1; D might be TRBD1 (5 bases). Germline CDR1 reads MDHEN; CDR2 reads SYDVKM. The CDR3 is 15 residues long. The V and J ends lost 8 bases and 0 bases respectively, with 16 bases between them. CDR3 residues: CASAKPGLMNTEAFF. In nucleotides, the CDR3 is TGTGCCAGCGCCAAACCGGGACTGATGAACACTGAAGCTTTCTTT. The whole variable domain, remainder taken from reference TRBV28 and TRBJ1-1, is DVKVTQSSRYLVKRTGEKVFLECVQDMDHENMFWYRQDPGLGLRLIYFSYDVKMKEKGDIPEGYSVSREKKERFSLILESASTNQTSMYLCASAKPGLMNTEAFFGQGTRLTVV.

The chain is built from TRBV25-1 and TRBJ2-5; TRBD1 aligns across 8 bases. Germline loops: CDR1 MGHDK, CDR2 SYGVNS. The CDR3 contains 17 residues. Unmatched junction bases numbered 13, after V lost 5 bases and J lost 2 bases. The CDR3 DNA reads TGTGCCAGCAGTCTTTCGACAGGGGCCGTAACTCAAGAGACCCAGTACTTC. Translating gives CASSLSTGAVTQETQYF. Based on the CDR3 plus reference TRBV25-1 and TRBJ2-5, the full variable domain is EADIYQTPRYLVIGTGKKITLECSQTMGHDKMYWYQQDPGMELHLIHYSYGVNSTEKGDLSSESTVSRIRTEHFPLTLESARPSHTSQYLCASSLSTGAVTQETQYFGPGTRLLVL.

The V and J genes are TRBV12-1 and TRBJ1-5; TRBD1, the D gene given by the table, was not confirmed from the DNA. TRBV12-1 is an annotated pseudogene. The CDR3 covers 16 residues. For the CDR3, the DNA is TGTGCCAGCAGCTCCCGTCGGGGACAGTTCAATCAGCCCCAGCATTTT. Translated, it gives CASSSRRGQFNQPQHF.

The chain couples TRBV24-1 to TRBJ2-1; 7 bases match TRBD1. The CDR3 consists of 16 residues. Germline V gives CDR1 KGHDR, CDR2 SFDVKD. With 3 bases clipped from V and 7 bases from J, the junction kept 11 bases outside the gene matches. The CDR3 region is CATSDDRVPLGNEQFF. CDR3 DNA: TGTGCCACCAGTGATGACAGGGTCCCATTGGGGAATGAGCAGTTCTTC.

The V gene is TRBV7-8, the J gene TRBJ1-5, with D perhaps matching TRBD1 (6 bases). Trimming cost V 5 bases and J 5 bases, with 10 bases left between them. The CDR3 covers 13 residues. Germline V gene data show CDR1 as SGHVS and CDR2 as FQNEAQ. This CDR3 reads CASSDYRDQPQHF. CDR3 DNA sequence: TGTGCCAGCAGCGATTACAGGGATCAGCCCCAGCATTTT.

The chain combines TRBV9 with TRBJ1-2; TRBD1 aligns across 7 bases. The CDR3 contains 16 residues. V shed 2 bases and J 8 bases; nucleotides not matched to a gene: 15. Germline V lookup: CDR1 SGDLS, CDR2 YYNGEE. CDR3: CASSVGTAYLPWGYTF. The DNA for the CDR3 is TGTGCCAGCAGCGTGGGGACAGCCTACCTTCCGTGGGGCTACACCTTC.

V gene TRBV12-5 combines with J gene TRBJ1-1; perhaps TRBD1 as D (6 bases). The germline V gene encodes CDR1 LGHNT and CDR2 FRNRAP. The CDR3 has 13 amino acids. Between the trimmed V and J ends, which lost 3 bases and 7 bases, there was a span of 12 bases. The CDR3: CASGFRGQSEAFF. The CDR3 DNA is TGTGCTAGTGGTTTCCGCGGACAGAGTGAAGCTTTCTTT.

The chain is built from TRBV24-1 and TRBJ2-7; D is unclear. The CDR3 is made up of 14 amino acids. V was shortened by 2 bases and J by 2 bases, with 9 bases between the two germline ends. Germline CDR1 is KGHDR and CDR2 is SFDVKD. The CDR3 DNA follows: TGTGCCACCAGTGATTCGGGCGGTACCTACGAGCAGTACTTC. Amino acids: CATSDSGGTYEQYF.

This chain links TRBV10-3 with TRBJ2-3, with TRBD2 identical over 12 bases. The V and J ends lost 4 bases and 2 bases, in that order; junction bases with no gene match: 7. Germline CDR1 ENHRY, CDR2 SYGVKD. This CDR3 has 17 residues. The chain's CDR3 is CAISGGTSGPYTDTQYF. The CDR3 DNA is TGTGCCATCAGTGGAGGGACTAGCGGGCCCTACACAGATACGCAGTATTTT.

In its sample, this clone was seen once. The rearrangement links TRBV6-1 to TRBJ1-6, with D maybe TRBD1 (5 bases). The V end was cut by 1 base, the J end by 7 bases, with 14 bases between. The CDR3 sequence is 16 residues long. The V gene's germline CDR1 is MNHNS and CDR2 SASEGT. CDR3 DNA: TGTGCCAGCAGTGAAGTCAGGGCAGCCGGGAATTCACCCCTCCACTTT. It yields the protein CASSEVRAAGNSPLHF.

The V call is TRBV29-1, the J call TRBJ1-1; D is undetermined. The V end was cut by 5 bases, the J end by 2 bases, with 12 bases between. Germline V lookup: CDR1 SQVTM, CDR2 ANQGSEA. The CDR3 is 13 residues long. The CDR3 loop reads CSVPRETNTEAFF. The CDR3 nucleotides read TGCAGCGTTCCACGGGAAACAAACACTGAAGCTTTCTTT.

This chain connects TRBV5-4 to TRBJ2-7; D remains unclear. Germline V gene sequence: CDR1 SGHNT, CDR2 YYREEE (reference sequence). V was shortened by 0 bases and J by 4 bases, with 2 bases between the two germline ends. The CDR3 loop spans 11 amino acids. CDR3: CASSLEYEQYF. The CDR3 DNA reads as TGTGCCAGCAGCTTGGAGTACGAGCAGTACTTC.

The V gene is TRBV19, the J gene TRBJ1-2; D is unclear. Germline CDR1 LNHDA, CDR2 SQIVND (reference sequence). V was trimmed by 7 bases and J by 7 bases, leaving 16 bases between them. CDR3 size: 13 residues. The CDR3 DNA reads TGTGCCAGTACCCCCCAAGGTTGGCTTGGCTACACCTTC. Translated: CASTPQGWLGYTF. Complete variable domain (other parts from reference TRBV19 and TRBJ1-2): DGGITQSPKYLFRKEGQNVTLSCEQNLNHDAMYWYRQDPGQGLRLIYYSQIVNDFQKGDIAEGYSVSREKKESFPLTVTSAQKNPTAFYLCASTPQGWLGYTFGSGTRLTVV.

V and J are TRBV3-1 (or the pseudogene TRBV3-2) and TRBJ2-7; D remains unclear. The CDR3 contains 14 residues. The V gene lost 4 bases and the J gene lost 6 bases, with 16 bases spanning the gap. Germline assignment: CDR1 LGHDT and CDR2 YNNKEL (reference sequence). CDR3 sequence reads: CASSPVGRKGEQYF. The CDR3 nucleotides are TGTGCCAGCAGCCCGGTAGGAAGGAAAGGCGAGCAGTACTTC.

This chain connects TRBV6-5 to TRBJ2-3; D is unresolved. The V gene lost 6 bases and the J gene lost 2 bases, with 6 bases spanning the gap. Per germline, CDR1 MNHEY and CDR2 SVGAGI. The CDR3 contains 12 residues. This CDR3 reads CASSHSTDTQYF. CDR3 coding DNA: TGTGCCAGCAGCCACTCCACAGATACGCAGTATTTT.

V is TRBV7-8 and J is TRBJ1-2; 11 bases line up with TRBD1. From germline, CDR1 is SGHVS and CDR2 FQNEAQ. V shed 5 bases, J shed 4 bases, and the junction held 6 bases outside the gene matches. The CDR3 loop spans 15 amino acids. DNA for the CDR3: TGTGCCAGCAGCCCCCGGACAGGGGGCAGCTATGGCTACACCTTC. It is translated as CASSPRTGGSYGYTF.

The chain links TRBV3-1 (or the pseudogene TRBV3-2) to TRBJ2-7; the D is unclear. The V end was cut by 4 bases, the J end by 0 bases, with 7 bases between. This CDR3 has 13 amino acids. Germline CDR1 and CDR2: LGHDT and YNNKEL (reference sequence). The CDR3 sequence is CASSPLGSYEQYF. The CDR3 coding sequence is TGTGCCAGCAGCCCCCTCGGCTCCTACGAGCAGTACTTC.

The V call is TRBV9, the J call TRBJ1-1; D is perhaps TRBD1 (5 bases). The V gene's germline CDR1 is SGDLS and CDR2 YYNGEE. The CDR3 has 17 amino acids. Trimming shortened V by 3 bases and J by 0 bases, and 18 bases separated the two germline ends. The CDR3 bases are TGTGCCAGCAGCGCCAGTGGAGGGGAAAAGCTGAACACTGAAGCTTTCTTT. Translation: CASSASGGEKLNTEAFF.

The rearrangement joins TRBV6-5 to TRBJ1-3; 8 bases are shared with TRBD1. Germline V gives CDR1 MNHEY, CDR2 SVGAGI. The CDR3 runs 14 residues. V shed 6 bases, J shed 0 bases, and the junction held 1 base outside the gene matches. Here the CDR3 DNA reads TGTGCCAGCAGGGGGACAGGCTCTGGAAACACCATATATTTT. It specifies CASRGTGSGNTIYF.

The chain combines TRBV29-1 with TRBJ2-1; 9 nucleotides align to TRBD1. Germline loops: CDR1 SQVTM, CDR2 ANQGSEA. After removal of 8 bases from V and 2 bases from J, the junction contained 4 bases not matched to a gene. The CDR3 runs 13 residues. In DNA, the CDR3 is TGCAGCCTGGGACAGGGACCCTACAATGAGCAGTTCTTC. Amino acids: CSLGQGPYNEQFF.

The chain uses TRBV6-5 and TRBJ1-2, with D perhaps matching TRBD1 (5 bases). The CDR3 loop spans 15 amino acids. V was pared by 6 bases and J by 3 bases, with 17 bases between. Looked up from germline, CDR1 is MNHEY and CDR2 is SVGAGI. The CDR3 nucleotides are TGTGCCAGCAGCAATCCGGCGGGGGGGTACTATGGCTACACCTTC. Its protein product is CASSNPAGGYYGYTF.